Each of the 25 T cell receptor beta chains below was sequenced from the same sample in a study of vaccination and CD4 T cells after COVID-19. Their target antigens are unknown. The Oncomine TCR Beta short-read assay was applied to DNA of cultured CD4+ T cells. MiXCR, run by TCRdb on the PCR reads, gives a single entry per CDR3 protein. Here the sample spans some 23,000 distinct CDR3 sequences, roughly 67% being singletons. The treatment was: roughly ten-day PBMC culture with coronavirus spike peptide pools or control peptides (ViraFEST assay). The sequenced sample was CD4+ T cells from blood, cultured in vitro, obtained after SARS-CoV-2 vaccination. These receptors were obtained from a human donor who received a COVID-19 vaccine.

V gene TRBV20-1 combines with J gene TRBJ2-7; D perhaps matches TRBD2 (5 bases). V was trimmed by 4 bases and J by 5 bases, leaving 12 bases between them. Germline V lookup: CDR1 DFQATT, CDR2 SNEGSKA (reference sequence). The CDR3 has 12 residues. CDR3 sequence (DNA): TGCAGTGCTAAACTAGTCGGAAACGAGCAGTACTTC. This codes for CSAKLVGNEQYF.

The gene calls are TRBV30 and TRBJ2-1; a weak D match, TRBD2 (6 bases). V was clipped by 2 bases and J by 6 bases, with 14 bases between them. Germline V lookup: CDR1 GTSNPN, CDR2 SVGIG (reference sequence). CDR3 length: 14 amino acids. The CDR3: CAWSWGGAGNEQFF. CDR3 coding DNA: TGTGCCTGGAGTTGGGGCGGGGCAGGCAATGAGCAGTTCTTC.

The chain couples TRBV12-3 or TRBV12-4 to TRBJ1-5, with D perhaps matching TRBD1 (5 bases). The CDR3 has 14 amino acids. The V end was cut by 6 bases, the J end by 4 bases, with 13 bases between. CDR3 DNA: TGTGCCAGCAGCCACGGACAAACAAATCAGCCCCAGCATTTT. This translates into CASSHGQTNQPQHF.

The gene calls are TRBV19 and TRBJ2-3; a possible D gene is TRBD1 (5 bases). V was shortened by 10 bases and J by 5 bases, with 7 bases between the two germline ends. The CDR3 spans 10 residues. Per germline, CDR1 LNHDA and CDR2 SQIVND (reference sequence). CDR3: CATGQDTQYF. CDR3 in DNA: TGTGCCACAGGGCAAGATACGCAGTATTTT. Drawing the rest from reference TRBV19 and TRBJ2-3, the complete variable domain is DGGITQSPKYLFRKEGQNVTLSCEQNLNHDAMYWYRQDPGQGLRLIYYSQIVNDFQKGDIAEGYSVSREKKESFPLTVTSAQKNPTAFYLCATGQDTQYFGPGTRLTVL.

This clonotype has a handful of counts. The chain links TRBV7-8 to TRBJ1-5; 11 bases agree with TRBD1. V gave up 2 bases and J gave up 7 bases; unmatched junction bases: 10. CDR3 length: 17 residues. Germline-derived CDR1 and CDR2 are SGHVS and FQNEAQ. CDR3 DNA sequence: TGTGCCAGCAGCTTATTTGGGACAGGGGGTCGAGGCCAGCCCCAGCATTTT. This sequence encodes CASSLFGTGGRGQPQHF.

J is TRBJ2-3 and V is TRBV18; unclear D gene. This CDR3 has 13 residues. Trimming cost V 3 bases and J 4 bases, with 8 bases left between them. Per the germline V gene, CDR1 is KGHSH and CDR2 is LQKENI. CDR3: CASSPGLADTQYF. The CDR3, as DNA: TGTGCCAGCTCACCGGGGTTGGCAGATACGCAGTATTTT.

The chain links TRBV20-1 to TRBJ1-2; D is unresolved. CDR3 size: 11 residues. Germline CDR1 reads DFQATT; CDR2 reads SNEGSKA (reference sequence). V lost 4 bases, J lost 8 bases, and 11 bases lay in between. The CDR3 reads CSATYGIGYTF. In nucleotides, the CDR3 is TGCAGTGCTACCTATGGAATCGGCTACACCTTC.

The chain combines TRBV6-5 with TRBJ2-1; D is perhaps TRBD2 (6 bases). V was trimmed by 0 bases and J by 5 bases, leaving 8 bases between them. CDR3 length equals 14 residues. The V gene's germline CDR1 is MNHEY and CDR2 SVGAGI. The chain's CDR3 is CASSYSEGDNEQFF. The CDR3 DNA is TGTGCCAGCAGTTACTCGGAGGGAGACAATGAGCAGTTCTTC.

The chain uses TRBV24-1 and TRBJ1-6; no clear D gene. Germline-derived CDR1 and CDR2 are KGHDR and SFDVKD. The CDR3 is 11 residues long. The V end lost 8 bases, the J end lost 11 bases, and 9 bases lay between the germline ends. The CDR3, as DNA: TGTGCCACCAATCCAATTACACCCCTCCACTTT. Amino acid sequence: CATNPITPLHF.

The chain combines TRBV7-2 with TRBJ2-2, with TRBD1 as a possible D gene (6 bases). Trimming shortened V by 0 bases and J by 13 bases, and 12 bases separated the two germline ends. This CDR3 has 13 residues. The germline CDR1 and CDR2 sequences are SGHTA and FQGNSA. CDR3 coding DNA: TGTGCCAGCAGCTTAGCTCGCAGGGGTGGGCTGTTTTTT. This translates into CASSLARRGGLFF.

This clonotype was seen only a few times. This chain connects TRBV25-1 to TRBJ2-5; D may be TRBD1 (6 bases). CDR3 length: 18 residues. Germline V gene lookup returns CDR1 MGHDK and CDR2 SYGVNS. Trimming stripped 2 bases from V and 4 bases from J, with 23 bases between. In DNA form, the CDR3 reads TGTGCCAGCAGTGAACCTCCGGTACCGCCACGCAGGGGAGAGACCCAGTACTTC. This gives the protein CASSEPPVPPRRGETQYF. The full variable domain, with the rest looked up from reference TRBV25-1 and TRBJ2-5, is EADIYQTPRYLVIGTGKKITLECSQTMGHDKMYWYQQDPGMELHLIHYSYGVNSTEKGDLSSESTVSRIRTEHFPLTLESARPSHTSQYLCASSEPPVPPRRGETQYFGPGTRLLVL.

The chain joins TRBV25-1 to TRBJ1-1, with D possibly TRBD1 on 6 matching bases. Germline CDR1 MGHDK, CDR2 SYGVNS. This CDR3 comprises 15 residues. Trimming left V 6 bases short and J 0 bases short, with 14 bases between. CDR3 DNA sequence: TGTGCCAGCAGACCACCCGGGACACTGAACACTGAAGCTTTCTTT. Amino acids: CASRPPGTLNTEAFF. Full variable domain (rest looked up from reference TRBV25-1 and TRBJ1-1): EADIYQTPRYLVIGTGKKITLECSQTMGHDKMYWYQQDPGMELHLIHYSYGVNSTEKGDLSSESTVSRIRTEHFPLTLESARPSHTSQYLCASRPPGTLNTEAFFGQGTRLTVV.

This rearrangement joins TRBV20-1 to TRBJ2-3, with TRBD1 matching 7 bases. The trim removed 5 bases at V and 11 bases at J, leaving 13 bases unmatched. Germline CDR1 DFQATT, CDR2 SNEGSKA (reference sequence). The CDR3 has 13 amino acids. The CDR3 nucleotides read TGCAGTGCTTCCCGGACAGGTTCACTTGGGCAGTATTTT. This translates into CSASRTGSLGQYF.

The chain links TRBV12-3 or TRBV12-4 to TRBJ2-5; D unclear. V was pared by 8 bases and J by 5 bases, with 9 bases between. CDR3 length: 11 residues. CDR3 sequence reads: CASASLETQYF. CDR3 DNA sequence: TGTGCCAGCGCGAGTTTGGAGACCCAGTACTTC.

This chain joins TRBV30 and TRBJ2-3, with 7 bases lining up with TRBD2. This CDR3 comprises 15 residues. Germline CDR1 GTSNPN, CDR2 SVGIG (reference sequence). V dropped 3 bases and J dropped 1; count of bases not matched to a gene: 7. The CDR3 spells CAWSSGVRGTDTQYF. Written as DNA, the CDR3 is TGTGCCTGGAGCAGCGGGGTGAGGGGCACAGATACGCAGTATTTT.

The chain carries TRBV7-6 and TRBJ1-1, with 11 bases that match TRBD1. The germline CDR1 and CDR2 sequences are SGHVS and FNYEAQ. J gave up 4 bases and V 3 bases, and 4 bases lay outside the gene matches. The CDR3 loop spans 15 amino acids. CDR3 sequence: CASSFAGTGGTEAFF. The CDR3 bases are TGTGCCAGCAGCTTTGCCGGGACAGGGGGCACTGAAGCTTTCTTT. Based on the CDR3 plus reference TRBV7-6 and TRBJ1-1, the full variable domain is GAGVSQSPRYKVTKRGQDVALRCDPISGHVSLYWYRQALGQGPEFLTYFNYEAQQDKSGLPNDRFSAERPEGSISTLTIQRTEQRDSAMYRCASSFAGTGGTEAFFGQGTRLTVV.

The chain uses TRBV24-1 and TRBJ2-3; 10 bases match TRBD1. Germline trimming cut 0 bases from V and 2 bases from J; bases unmatched to any gene: 10. CDR1 and CDR2 from the germline V gene are KGHDR and SFDVKD. The CDR3 is 19 amino acids. The CDR3 coding sequence is TGTGCCACCAGTGATTTGCGGGACAGGGGTTGGAGTACCACAGATACGCAGTATTTT. Its protein is CATSDLRDRGWSTTDTQYF.

This clonotype was picked up a small number of times. V gene TRBV2 combines with J gene TRBJ2-2; D remains ambiguous. Trimming shortened V by 4 bases and J by 8 bases, and 8 bases separated the two germline ends. CDR1 is SNHLY and CDR2 is FYNNEI in the germline V gene. This CDR3 spans 12 amino acids. The CDR3 DNA sequence: TGTGCCAGCAGTGCCACATGGGGGGAGCTGTTTTTT. Protein product: CASSATWGELFF. The full variable domain, rest sourced from reference TRBV2 and TRBJ2-2, is EPEVTQTPSHQVTQMGQEVILRCVPISNHLYFYWYRQILGQKVEFLVSFYNNEISEKSEIFDDQFSVERPDGSNFTLKIRSTKLEDSAMYFCASSATWGELFFGEGSRLTVL.

The V and J genes are TRBV6-1 and TRBJ2-3; 7 nucleotides line up with TRBD1. Germline V gives CDR1 MNHNS, CDR2 SASEGT. V lost 8 bases, J lost 0 bases, and 8 bases stayed unmatched. CDR3 size: 15 residues. DNA for the CDR3: TGTGCCAGCCAGACACAGGGGATTAGCACAGATACGCAGTATTTT. The encoded protein is CASQTQGISTDTQYF.

The genes are TRBV7-9 and TRBJ1-2; D is uncertain. Trimming shortened V by 5 bases and J by 5 bases, and 15 bases separated the two germline ends. Germline values: CDR1 SEHNR, CDR2 FQNEAQ (reference sequence). The CDR3 loop spans 14 amino acids. DNA for the CDR3: TGTGCCAGCAGCCGGGGTCGGACTCAGTATGGCTACACCTTC. Translated: CASSRGRTQYGYTF. Together with reference TRBV7-9 and TRBJ1-2, the CDR3 gives the full variable domain: DTGVSQNPRHKITKRGQNVTFRCDPISEHNRLYWYRQTLGQGPEFLTYFQNEAQLEKSRLLSDRFSAERPKGSFSTLEIQRTEQGDSAMYLCASSRGRTQYGYTFGSGTRLTVV.

A single count supports this clonotype. CDR3 DNA: TGTGCCAGCAGTTTATTGGCGGGACTAGCCTACAATGAGCAGTTCTTC. This translates into CASSLLAGLAYNEQFF. This rearrangement joins TRBV12-3 or TRBV12-4 to TRBJ2-1; 8 nucleotides align to TRBD2. Trimming took 2 bases from V and 2 from J; bases not matched to a gene: 5. The CDR3 runs 16 residues.

The chain has TRBV30 and TRBJ1-2; D is possibly TRBD1 (5 bases). Germline-derived CDR1 and CDR2 are GTSNPN and SVGIG (reference sequence). Trimming took off 2 bases at V and 3 bases at J, with 16 bases between the two ends. This CDR3 comprises 15 residues. The CDR3 here is CAWSSEERGYYGYTF. CDR3 nucleotide sequence: TGTGCCTGGAGTAGTGAGGAGCGGGGGTACTATGGCTACACCTTC.

The chain joins TRBV5-4 to TRBJ2-5, with D possibly being TRBD1 or TRBD2 (5 bases each). The CDR3 runs to 13 residues. Per germline, CDR1 SGHNT and CDR2 YYREEE (reference sequence). Trimming left V 3 bases short and J 4 bases short, with 10 bases between. CDR3 sequence: CASSWAGTETQYF. The CDR3 DNA reads TGTGCCAGCAGCTGGGCCGGGACAGAGACCCAGTACTTC.

The gene calls are TRBV6-1 and TRBJ1-2; 9 positions agree with TRBD1. There are 15 residues in the CDR3. The V and J ends lost 7 bases and 3 bases, in that order; junction bases with no gene match: 9. Germline V lookup: CDR1 MNHNS, CDR2 SASEGT. The CDR3 DNA reads TGTGCCAGCAACAAACGGACAGGGGAGGACTATGGCTACACCTTC. Its translation: CASNKRTGEDYGYTF.

This clonotype was observed a handful of times. The gene calls are TRBV11-2 and TRBJ1-6, with 7 bases matching TRBD1. Germline V gene lookup returns CDR1 SGHAT and CDR2 FQNNGV. This CDR3 has 15 residues. J was trimmed by 7 bases and V by 1 base; bases with no gene match: 4. As DNA, the CDR3 is TGTGCCAGCAGCTTAGGACAGGGTAGCAATTCACCCCTCCACTTT. Its translation is CASSLGQGSNSPLHF.